Listed here are 17 T cell receptor beta chains from one sample, sequenced in a study of blood T cell repertoires in COVID-19. The repertoire was sequenced with immunoSEQ multiplex PCR; TCRdb's copy has only in-frame clones and lacks some. The sample has about 140,000 clones; roughly four fifths are singletons. Sequenced material: peripheral blood. All receptors derive from a human donor in a cohort sampled during active COVID-19.

The chain is built from TRBV19 and TRBJ2-6, with a tentative D call TRBD2 (5 bases). CDR3 length: 18 amino acids. The germline V gene has CDR1 LNHDA and CDR2 SQIVND (reference sequence). V lost 5 bases to trimming and J lost 0 bases, with 17 bases between them. CDR3 nucleotides: TGTGCCAGTAGTCGGGAAAGGGCTACCCCCTCTGGGGCCAACGTCCTGACTTTC. Translating gives CASSRERATPSGANVLTF.

The chain uses TRBV19 and TRBJ2-3; D might be TRBD2 (5 bases). CDR3 length: 15 amino acids. Germline V gives CDR1 LNHDA, CDR2 SQIVND (reference sequence). V was cut by 6 bases and J by 0 bases, with 13 bases left in between. The chain's CDR3 is CASSPGRGSTDTQYF. CDR3 nucleotides: TGTGCCAGTAGCCCCGGTAGAGGGAGCACAGATACGCAGTATTTT.

The V and J genes are TRBV7-3 and TRBJ2-1, with a weak D call TRBD2 (6 bases). The CDR3 totals 13 residues. CDR1 SGHTA and CDR2 FQGTGA come from the germline V gene. The V end was cut by 1 base, the J end by 8 bases, with 9 bases between. This CDR3 reads CASSLRRADEQFF. The DNA for the CDR3 is TGTGCCAGCAGCTTAAGGAGGGCCGATGAGCAGTTCTTC. Variable domain in full (rest from reference TRBV7-3 and TRBJ2-1): GAGVSQTPSNKVTEKGKYVELRCDPISGHTALYWYRQSLGQGPEFLIYFQGTGAADDSGLPNDRFFAVRPEGSVSTLKIQRTERGDSAVYLCASSLRRADEQFFGPGTRLTVL.

The V gene is TRBV28, the J gene TRBJ2-7; tentatively, D is TRBD2 (6 bases). The length of the CDR3 is 13 residues. Germline loops: CDR1 MDHEN, CDR2 SYDVKM. V dropped 6 bases and J dropped 3 bases, with 12 bases sitting between them. The DNA for the CDR3 is TGTGCCAGCAGACTTAGCGGAAACTACGAGCAGTACTTC. Encoded protein: CASRLSGNYEQYF. The entire variable domain, with the rest obtained from reference TRBV28 and TRBJ2-7, is as follows: DVKVTQSSRYLVKRTGEKVFLECVQDMDHENMFWYRQDPGLGLRLIYFSYDVKMKEKGDIPEGYSVSREKKERFSLILESASTNQTSMYLCASRLSGNYEQYFGPGTRLTVT.

Here the CDR3 reads CASSLGLGPSEQYF. CDR3 nucleotides: TGTGCCAGCAGTTTGGGACTGGGGCCCTCCGAGCAGTACTTC. The V gene is TRBV28, the J gene TRBJ2-7; weak D call: TRBD2 (6 bases). The ends were cut back, 3 bases at V and 6 bases at J, with 15 bases in the middle. Germline-derived CDR1 and CDR2 are MDHEN and SYDVKM. The CDR3 spans 14 residues.

The rearrangement links TRBV9 to TRBJ1-5; maybe TRBD1 (5 bases). The CDR3 runs to 14 residues. Germline V gives CDR1 SGDLS, CDR2 YYNGEE. Between the trimmed V and J ends, which lost 0 bases and 7 bases, there was a span of 11 bases. CDR3 nucleotide sequence: TGTGCCAGCAGCGTAGGGGGGGTCGGGCAGCCCCAGCATTTT. Residues: CASSVGGVGQPQHF. Drawing the rest from reference TRBV9 and TRBJ1-5, the complete variable domain is DSGVTQTPKHLITATGQRVTLRCSPRSGDLSVYWYQQSLDQGLQFLIQYYNGEERAKGNILERFSAQQFPDLHSELNLSSLELGDSALYFCASSVGGVGQPQHFGDGTRLSIL.

In its sample, this clone was seen a few times. V usage is TRBV7-9 and J usage is TRBJ2-7, with 16 bases fitting TRBD2. With 5 bases clipped from V and 3 bases from J, the junction kept 4 bases outside the gene matches. CDR3 size: 16 residues. Germline CDR1 is SEHNR and CDR2 is FQNEAQ (reference sequence). The DNA of the CDR3 is TGTGCCAGCAGCATCGGGACTAGCGGGGGGGACTACGAGCAGTACTTC. Protein sequence: CASSIGTSGGDYEQYF.

The gene calls are TRBV6-5 and TRBJ1-1; no firm D call. Deletions cut 10 bases from V and 2 bases from J, with 14 bases between. The CDR3 has 13 amino acids. CDR1 MNHEY and CDR2 SVGAGI come from the germline V gene. The CDR3 nucleotides are TGTGCCATCCTGTGGGCAAGAAACACTGAAGCTTTCTTT. This encodes CAILWARNTEAFF.

The V gene is TRBV12-3 or TRBV12-4, the J gene TRBJ1-3; D call uncertain. Trimming took 8 bases from V and 0 from J, leaving 8 bases between them. The CDR3 is 13 amino acids. The CDR3 protein is CASLANSGNTIYF. DNA for the CDR3: TGTGCCAGCCTCGCGAACTCTGGAAACACCATATATTTT.

This chain joins TRBV19 and TRBJ1-5; D might be TRBD1 (5 bases). Trimming removed 1 base from V and 5 bases from J, with 18 bases in between. Germline V gene data show CDR1 as LNHDA and CDR2 as SQIVND (reference sequence). The CDR3 length is 17 residues. Here the CDR3 reads CASSIAYLTERYQPQHF. In DNA form, the CDR3 reads TGTGCCAGTAGTATAGCTTACCTGACAGAGAGGTATCAGCCCCAGCATTTT.

The gene calls are TRBV6-1 and TRBJ2-5; 10 nucleotides line up with TRBD2. The CDR3 is made up of 16 amino acids. Germline values: CDR1 MNHNS, CDR2 SASEGT. Trimming cost V 3 bases and J 5 bases; bases outside gene matches: 9. CDR3 nucleotides: TGTGCCAGCAGTGAGCAGGGACTAGCGACGGGGGAGACCCAGTACTTC. This codes for CASSEQGLATGETQYF.

The chain carries TRBV19 and TRBJ2-1; 7 nucleotides agree with TRBD1. The V segment lost 5 bases and the J segment 7 bases; nucleotides outside the gene matches: 8. The CDR3 is made up of 14 amino acids. Germline values: CDR1 LNHDA, CDR2 SQIVND (reference sequence). The chain's CDR3 is CASSQRGGRNEQFF. The CDR3 DNA reads as TGTGCCAGTAGTCAAAGAGGGGGCAGAAATGAGCAGTTCTTC.

The J gene is TRBJ2-7, the V gene TRBV3-1 (or the pseudogene TRBV3-2); a weak D match, TRBD1 (6 bases). With 4 bases removed from V and 4 bases from J, the gap between germline ends came to 11 bases. Germline V gene lookup returns CDR1 LGHDT and CDR2 YNNKEL (reference sequence). The CDR3 runs 13 residues. CDR3 protein: CASSPGQGYEQYF. Written as DNA, the CDR3 is TGTGCCAGCAGCCCCGGGCAGGGGTACGAGCAGTACTTC.

This clone has just a few counts. The V call is TRBV19, the J call TRBJ1-2, with a weak D call TRBD1 (6 bases). CDR1 LNHDA and CDR2 SQIVND come from the germline V gene (reference sequence). This CDR3 spans 13 amino acids. The germline V and J ends were trimmed by 5 bases and 4 bases, with 11 bases remaining between them. CDR3 nucleotides: TGTGCCAGTAGTCAGGGGTTCGCCTATGGCTACACCTTC. It specifies CASSQGFAYGYTF.

About this clone: A single base separates this from a much larger clone, so it may be a read error. Other DNA sequences in the sample encode the same CDR3. The chain links TRBV5-4 to TRBJ1-3, with a possible D match to TRBD1 (6 bases). The CDR3 loop spans 13 amino acids. CDR1 SGHNT and CDR2 YYREEE come from the germline V gene (reference sequence). Trimming stripped 3 bases from V and 4 bases from J, with 8 bases between. The CDR3 loop reads CASSYGQGNTIYF. The CDR3, as DNA: TGTGCCAGCAGCTATGGACAGGGAAACACCATATATTTT.

This clone occurred a few times. This chain links TRBV7-2 with TRBJ2-1; 8 bases map to TRBD1. CDR1 and CDR2 from the germline V gene are SGHTA and FQGNSA. Germline trimming cut 5 bases from V and 8 bases from J; bases unmatched to any gene: 8. This CDR3 region has 14 residues. CDR3 sequence: CASSPRTGWDEQFF. CDR3 DNA sequence: TGTGCCAGCAGCCCGCGGACAGGGTGGGATGAGCAGTTCTTC.

CDR3 sequence (DNA): TGTGCCAGTAGTCCGTCAGGGGGCGTCGGAGAGACCCAGTACTTC. Its translation is CASSPSGGVGETQYF. The chain links TRBV19 to TRBJ2-5; 8 bases are shared with TRBD1. CDR1 and CDR2 from the germline V gene are LNHDA and SQIVND (reference sequence). CDR3 length equals 15 residues. J was trimmed by 4 bases and V by 5 bases; bases with no gene match: 9.